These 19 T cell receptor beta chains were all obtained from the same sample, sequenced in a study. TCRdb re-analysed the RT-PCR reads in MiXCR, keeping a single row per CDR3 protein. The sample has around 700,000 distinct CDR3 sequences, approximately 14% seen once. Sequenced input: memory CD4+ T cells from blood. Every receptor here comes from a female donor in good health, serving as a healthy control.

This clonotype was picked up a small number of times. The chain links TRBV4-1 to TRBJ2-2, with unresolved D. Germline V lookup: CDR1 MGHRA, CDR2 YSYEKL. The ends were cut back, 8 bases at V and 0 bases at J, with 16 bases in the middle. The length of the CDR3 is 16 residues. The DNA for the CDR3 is TGCGCCAGCCGTTTATCGGAGTACGCGAACACCGGGGAGCTGTTTTTT. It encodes CASRLSEYANTGELFF.

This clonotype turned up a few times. The CDR3 region is CAISDRNTEAFF. In DNA, the CDR3 is TGTGCCATCAGTGACAGAAACACTGAAGCTTTCTTT. The chain combines TRBV10-3 with TRBJ1-1; D remains ambiguous. The ends were cut back, 3 bases at V and 2 bases at J, with 4 bases in the middle. The CDR3 is 12 amino acids. In germline, CDR1 is ENHRY, CDR2 SYGVKD.

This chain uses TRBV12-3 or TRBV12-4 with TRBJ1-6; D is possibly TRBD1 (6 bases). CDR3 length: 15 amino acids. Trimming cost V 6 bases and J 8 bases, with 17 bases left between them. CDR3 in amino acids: CASRSGDRTYSPLHF. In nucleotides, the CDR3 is TGTGCCAGCAGGTCCGGTGACAGGACTTATTCACCCCTCCACTTT.

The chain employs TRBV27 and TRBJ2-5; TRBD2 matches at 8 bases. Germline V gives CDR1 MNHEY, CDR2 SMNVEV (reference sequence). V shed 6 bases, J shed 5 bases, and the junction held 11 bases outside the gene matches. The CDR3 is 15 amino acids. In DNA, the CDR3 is TGTGCCAGCAGCCAACCGGGACTAGGTGGGGAGACCCAGTACTTC. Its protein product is CASSQPGLGGETQYF.

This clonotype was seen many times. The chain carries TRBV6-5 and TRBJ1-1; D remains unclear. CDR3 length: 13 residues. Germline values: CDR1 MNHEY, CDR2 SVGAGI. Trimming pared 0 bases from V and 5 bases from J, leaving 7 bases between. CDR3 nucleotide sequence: TGTGCCAGCAGTTACTCTTGGGGAACTGAAGCTTTCTTT. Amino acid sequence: CASSYSWGTEAFF.

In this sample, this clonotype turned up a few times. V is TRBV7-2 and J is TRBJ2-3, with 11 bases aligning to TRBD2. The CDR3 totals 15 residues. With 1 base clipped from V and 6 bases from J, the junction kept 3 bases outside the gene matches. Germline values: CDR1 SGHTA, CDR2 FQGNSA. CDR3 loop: CASSLEASGGDTQYF. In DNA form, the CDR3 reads TGTGCCAGCAGCTTAGAAGCTAGCGGGGGGGATACGCAGTATTTT.

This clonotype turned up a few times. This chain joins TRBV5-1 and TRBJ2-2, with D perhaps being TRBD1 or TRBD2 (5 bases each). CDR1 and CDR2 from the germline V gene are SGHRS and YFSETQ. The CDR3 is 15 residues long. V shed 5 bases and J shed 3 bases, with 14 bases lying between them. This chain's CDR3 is CASRTTGDDTGELFF. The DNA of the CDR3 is TGCGCCAGCAGAACGACCGGGGACGACACCGGGGAGCTGTTTTTT.

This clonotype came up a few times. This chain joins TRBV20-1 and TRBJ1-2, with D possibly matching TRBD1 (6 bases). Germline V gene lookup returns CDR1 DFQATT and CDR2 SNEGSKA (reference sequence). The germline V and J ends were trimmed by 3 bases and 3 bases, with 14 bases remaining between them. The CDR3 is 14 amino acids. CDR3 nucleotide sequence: TGCAGTGCTAGTGTCGTCCAGGGGTACTATGGCTACACCTTC. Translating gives CSASVVQGYYGYTF.

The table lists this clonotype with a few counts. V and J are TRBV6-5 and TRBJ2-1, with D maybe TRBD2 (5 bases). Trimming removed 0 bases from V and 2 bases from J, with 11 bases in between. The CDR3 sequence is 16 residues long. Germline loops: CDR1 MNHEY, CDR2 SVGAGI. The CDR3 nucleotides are TGTGCCAGCAGTTACTCTCGGCTAGCTACCTACAATGAGCAGTTCTTC. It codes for CASSYSRLATYNEQFF.

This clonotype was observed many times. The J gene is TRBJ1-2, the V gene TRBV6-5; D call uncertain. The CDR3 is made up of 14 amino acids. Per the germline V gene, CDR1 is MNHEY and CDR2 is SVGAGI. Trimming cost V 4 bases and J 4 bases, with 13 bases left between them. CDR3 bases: TGTGCCAGCAGTTCCCGTGGCGGATTCTATGGCTACACCTTC. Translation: CASSSRGGFYGYTF.

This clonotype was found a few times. CDR3 in amino acids: CSARATAWREAFF. The CDR3, as DNA: TGCAGTGCTAGAGCTACTGCGTGGAGGGAGGCTTTCTTT. The gene calls are TRBV20-1 and TRBJ1-1, with D hard to call. Trimming shortened V by 1 base and J by 11 bases, and 17 bases separated the two germline ends. Looked up from germline, CDR1 is DFQATT and CDR2 is SNEGSKA (reference sequence). The CDR3 runs to 13 residues.

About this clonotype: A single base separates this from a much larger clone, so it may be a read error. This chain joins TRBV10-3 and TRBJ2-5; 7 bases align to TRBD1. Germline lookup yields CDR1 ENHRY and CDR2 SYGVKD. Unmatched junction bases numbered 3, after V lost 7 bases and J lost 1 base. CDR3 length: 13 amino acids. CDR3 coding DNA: TGTGCCATCAAGGGACAGCCCCAAGAGACCCAGTACTTC. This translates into CAIKGQPQETQYF.

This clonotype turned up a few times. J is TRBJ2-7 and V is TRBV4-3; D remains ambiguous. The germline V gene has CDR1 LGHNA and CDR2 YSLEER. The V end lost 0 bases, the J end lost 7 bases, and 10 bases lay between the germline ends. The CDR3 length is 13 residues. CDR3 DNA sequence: TGCGCCAGCAGCCAAGATCAGAAGCGAGAGCAGTACTTC. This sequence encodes CASSQDQKREQYF.

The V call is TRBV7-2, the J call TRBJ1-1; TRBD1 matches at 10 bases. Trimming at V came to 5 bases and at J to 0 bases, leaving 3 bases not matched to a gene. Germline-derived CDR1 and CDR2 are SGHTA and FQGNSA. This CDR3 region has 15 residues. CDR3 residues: CASSRQGAMNTEAFF. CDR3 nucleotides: TGTGCCAGCAGCCGACAGGGGGCGATGAACACTGAAGCTTTCTTT.

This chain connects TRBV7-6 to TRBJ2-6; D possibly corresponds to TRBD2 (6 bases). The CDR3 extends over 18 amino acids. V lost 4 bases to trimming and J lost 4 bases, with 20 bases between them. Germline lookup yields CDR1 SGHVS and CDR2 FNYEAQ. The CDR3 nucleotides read TGTGCCAGCAGCTGGTCCCTCGGGGAGGTATCCGGGGCCAACGTCCTGACTTTC. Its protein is CASSWSLGEVSGANVLTF.

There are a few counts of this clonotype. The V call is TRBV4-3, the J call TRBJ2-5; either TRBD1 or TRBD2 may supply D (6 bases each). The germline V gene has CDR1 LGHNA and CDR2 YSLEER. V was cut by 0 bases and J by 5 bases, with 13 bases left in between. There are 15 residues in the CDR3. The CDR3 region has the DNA TGCGCCAGCAGCCAAGATAGGGGGGCGCGGGAGACCCAGTACTTC. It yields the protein CASSQDRGARETQYF.

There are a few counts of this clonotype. The CDR3 region has the DNA TGTGCCAGCAGCCATGGCTCGGGGGATGCCTACGAGCAGTACTTC. This sequence encodes CASSHGSGDAYEQYF. The chain joins TRBV7-3 to TRBJ2-7; possibly TRBD2 for D (6 bases). V lost 5 bases to trimming and J lost 2 bases, with 16 bases between them. Germline V gives CDR1 SGHTA, CDR2 FQGTGA. The CDR3 is 15 residues long.

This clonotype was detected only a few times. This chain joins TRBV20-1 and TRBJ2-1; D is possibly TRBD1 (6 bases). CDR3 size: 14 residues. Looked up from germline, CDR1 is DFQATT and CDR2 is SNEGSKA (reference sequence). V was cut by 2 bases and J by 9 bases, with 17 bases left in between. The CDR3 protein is CSARKTGFDGEQFF. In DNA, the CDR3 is TGCAGTGCTAGAAAGACAGGTTTCGATGGTGAGCAGTTCTTC.

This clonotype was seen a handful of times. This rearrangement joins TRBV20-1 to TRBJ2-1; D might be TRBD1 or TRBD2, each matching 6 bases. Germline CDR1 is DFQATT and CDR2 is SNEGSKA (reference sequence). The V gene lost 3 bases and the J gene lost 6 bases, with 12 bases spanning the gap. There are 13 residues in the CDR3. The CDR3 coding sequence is TGCAGTGCTAGTTGGGGGGCTGGCAATGAGCAGTTCTTC. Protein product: CSASWGAGNEQFF.